The next 24 T cell receptor beta chains were all read from a single sample in a study of T cell repertoires in cytomegalovirus infection. TCRdb used MiXCR to reprocess the reads, holding one entry per CDR3 protein. This table has 250,000 or so distinct CDR3 sequences, more than 15% appearing once. Specimen: CD8+ T cells from PBMCs. These receptors originate from a human donor in good health (CMV status not recorded). Some clones in this sample may be carry-over from other donors' samples.

The chain uses TRBV7-4 and TRBJ2-6; 7 bases fit TRBD2. This CDR3 is 14 amino acids long. Per germline, CDR1 SGHVT and CDR2 SQSDAQ. V lost 7 bases and J lost 4; bases outside the gene matches: 4. CDR3 loop: CASTAGGGANVLTF. In nucleotides, the CDR3 is TGTGCCAGCACCGCCGGGGGGGGGGCCAACGTCCTGACTTTC.

This clonotype was seen repeatedly, ten times or more. The gene calls are TRBV6-2 or TRBV6-3 and TRBJ2-7; D unresolved. The germline CDR1 and CDR2 sequences are MNHEY and SVGEGT. V lost 2 bases to trimming and J lost 2 bases, with 10 bases between them. The CDR3 totals 14 residues. Here the CDR3 DNA reads TGTGCCAGCAGTTACGGAACCGCAGCCTACGAGCAGTACTTC. Translating it yields CASSYGTAAYEQYF.

This clonotype came up many times. The V gene is TRBV7-9, the J gene TRBJ2-5; 7 positions agree with TRBD2. The CDR3 length is 17 residues. V lost 4 bases and J lost 1; bases outside the gene matches: 12. Germline CDR1 reads SEHNR; CDR2 reads FQNEAQ (reference sequence). CDR3 amino acids: CASSSTMGGSPQETQYF. The CDR3 DNA is TGTGCCAGCAGCTCGACAATGGGAGGGTCCCCCCAAGAGACCCAGTACTTC.

This clonotype was recorded a few times. The J gene is TRBJ1-1, the V gene TRBV28; D not resolved. Trimming took 7 bases from V and 4 from J, leaving 19 bases between them. The CDR3 length is 15 residues. The germline V gene has CDR1 MDHEN and CDR2 SYDVKM. This CDR3 is CASTRVVVIGTEAFF. The CDR3 DNA reads as TGTGCCAGCACCCGGGTAGTAGTCATTGGCACTGAAGCTTTCTTT. Supplemented by reference TRBV28 and TRBJ1-1, the full variable domain reads DVKVTQSSRYLVKRTGEKVFLECVQDMDHENMFWYRQDPGLGLRLIYFSYDVKMKEKGDIPEGYSVSREKKERFSLILESASTNQTSMYLCASTRVVVIGTEAFFGQGTRLTVV.

This clonotype was detected only a few times. Here the CDR3 reads CASSLMGTVNTGELFF. DNA of the CDR3: TGCGCCAGCAGCCTCATGGGGACAGTGAACACCGGGGAGCTGTTTTTT. This chain joins TRBV4-1 and TRBJ2-2, with TRBD1 matching 7 bases. The CDR3 is 16 residues long. The ends lost 4 bases at V and 1 base at J; junction bases unmatched: 6. Germline CDR1 and CDR2: MGHRA and YSYEKL.

The chain uses TRBV5-6 and TRBJ2-3; possible D gene TRBD2, 6 bases. With 2 bases removed from V and 2 bases from J, the gap between germline ends came to 9 bases. This CDR3 contains 14 residues. Per germline, CDR1 SGHDT and CDR2 YYEEEE. As DNA, the CDR3 is TGTGCCAGCAGCTTATTAGCGGACACAGATACGCAGTATTTT. It specifies CASSLLADTDTQYF.

In this sample, this clonotype turned up many times. The genes are TRBV7-6 and TRBJ2-7; tentatively, D is TRBD2 (6 bases). Germline values: CDR1 SGHVS, CDR2 FNYEAQ. Trimming removed 5 bases at V and 6 bases at J, with 17 bases between. The CDR3 runs 14 residues. The DNA of the CDR3 is TGTGCCAGCAGCCCCGGGACCGGGGGAGCCGAGCAGTACTTC. Its protein product is CASSPGTGGAEQYF. The entire variable domain, with the rest obtained from reference TRBV7-6 and TRBJ2-7, is as follows: GAGVSQSPRYKVTKRGQDVALRCDPISGHVSLYWYRQALGQGPEFLTYFNYEAQQDKSGLPNDRFSAERPEGSISTLTIQRTEQRDSAMYRCASSPGTGGAEQYFGPGTRLTVT.

CDR3 bases: TGTGCCAGCGGGGTGGGTGCCATGAACACTGAAGCTTTCTTT. Its protein product is CASGVGAMNTEAFF. The chain has TRBV28 and TRBJ1-1; D uncertain. V shed 8 bases and J shed 0 bases, with 13 bases lying between them. This CDR3 contains 14 residues. The germline V gene has CDR1 MDHEN and CDR2 SYDVKM.

The gene calls are TRBV12-3 or TRBV12-4 and TRBJ1-1; TRBD1 aligns across 8 bases. V was pared by 6 bases and J by 3 bases, with 9 bases of the junction left unmatched. The CDR3 is made up of 15 amino acids. CDR3 in amino acids: CASSQGQGGDTEAFF. The CDR3 coding sequence is TGTGCCAGCAGCCAAGGACAGGGTGGGGACACTGAAGCTTTCTTT.

V gene TRBV7-6 combines with J gene TRBJ1-6, with unresolved D. The CDR3 spans 17 residues. Germline values: CDR1 SGHVS, CDR2 FNYEAQ. Deletions cut 5 bases from V and 7 bases from J, with 21 bases between. The chain's CDR3 is CASSPVGGLGLNSPLHF. CDR3 bases: TGTGCCAGCAGCCCCGTCGGCGGTTTAGGTCTCAATTCACCCCTCCACTTT.

The chain has TRBV2 and TRBJ2-7; tentative D call: TRBD1 (5 bases). The CDR3 has 13 residues. Per the germline V gene, CDR1 is SNHLY and CDR2 is FYNNEI. The ends were cut back, 1 base at V and 5 bases at J, with 9 bases in the middle. The CDR3 reads CASSEVWGNEQYF. CDR3 coding DNA: TGTGCCAGCAGTGAAGTGTGGGGCAACGAGCAGTACTTC.

In its sample, this clonotype was seen many times. The chain employs TRBV7-2 and TRBJ1-6; D gene uncertain. The V gene's germline CDR1 is SGHTA and CDR2 FQGNSA. The CDR3 is 17 residues long. V was trimmed by 1 base and J by 11 bases, leaving 21 bases between them. CDR3 DNA sequence: TGTGCCAGCAGCTTAGAAGGCAGCCGGACGTACGGAGCACCCCTCCACTTT. Translated: CASSLEGSRTYGAPLHF. The whole variable domain, remainder taken from reference TRBV7-2 and TRBJ1-6, is GAGVSQSPSNKVTEKGKDVELRCDPISGHTALYWYRQSLGQGLEFLIYFQGNSAPDKSGLPSDRFSAERTGGSVSTLTIQRTQQEDSAVYLCASSLEGSRTYGAPLHFGNGTRLTVT.

The table lists this clonotype with a count of one. This may arise from a read error, as a much more abundant clone is one base away. The V call is TRBV5-5, the J call TRBJ1-1; the D is unclear. From germline, CDR1 is SGHKS and CDR2 YYEKEE (reference sequence). This CDR3 contains 13 residues. CDR3 sequence (DNA): TGTACCAGCAGCTTGTTATACGACACTGAAGCTTTCTTT. It is translated as CTSSLLYDTEAFF.

V and J are TRBV6-6 and TRBJ1-1, with D hard to call. Trimming removed 2 bases at V and 6 bases at J, with 7 bases between. Germline CDR1 reads MNHNY; CDR2 reads SVGAGI (reference sequence). This CDR3 contains 12 residues. In DNA, the CDR3 is TGTGCCAGCAGTTACGGGGTTTCTGAAGCTTTCTTT. Translated: CASSYGVSEAFF.

V usage is TRBV15 and J usage is TRBJ1-6; no firm D call. CDR1 LNHNV and CDR2 YYDKDF come from the germline V gene (reference sequence). The CDR3 runs 15 residues. V was shortened by 0 bases and J by 5 bases, with 8 bases between the two germline ends. The CDR3 DNA is TGTGCCACCAGCAGAGAGGCAGTCAATAATTCACCCCTCCACTTT. Protein sequence: CATSREAVNNSPLHF.

This clonotype showed up just once. This sequence joins TRBV28 and TRBJ2-7; 7 bases agree with TRBD2. Per germline, CDR1 MDHEN and CDR2 SYDVKM. V trimming: 8 bases; J trimming: 7 bases; junction bases outside the gene matches: 17. CDR3 length: 15 residues. The CDR3 DNA reads TGTGCCAGCTCCGGTGGCTGGGGGGGTTCGCGGGAGCAGTACTTC. It translates to CASSGGWGGSREQYF. Filled out from reference TRBV28 and TRBJ2-7, the complete variable domain reads DVKVTQSSRYLVKRTGEKVFLECVQDMDHENMFWYRQDPGLGLRLIYFSYDVKMKEKGDIPEGYSVSREKKERFSLILESASTNQTSMYLCASSGGWGGSREQYFGPGTRLTVT.

This clonotype was seen a single time. The rearrangement joins TRBV12-5 to TRBJ1-1; no reliable D call. Trimming left V 0 bases short and J 1 base short, with 18 bases between. This CDR3 has 18 amino acids. The germline V gene encodes CDR1 LGHNT and CDR2 FRNRAP. DNA of the CDR3: TGTGCTAGTGGTTTGGTAAAGTCCGTCGCAGAACCGAACACTGAAGCTTTCTTT. Translating it yields CASGLVKSVAEPNTEAFF.

There are many counts of this clonotype. CDR3 in DNA: TGCAGTGCTAGAGATGTTCCCAAATCGCGGAAACTGTTTTTT. Encoded protein: CSARDVPKSRKLFF. J is TRBJ1-4 and V is TRBV20-1; D gene ambiguous. This CDR3 has 14 amino acids. V was clipped by 0 bases and J by 11 bases, with 16 bases between them. The V gene's germline CDR1 is DFQATT and CDR2 SNEGSKA (reference sequence).

This rearrangement joins TRBV18 to TRBJ1-1; D gene ambiguous. Germline CDR1 and CDR2: KGHSH and LQKENI. Trimming took 3 bases from V and 0 from J, leaving 11 bases between them. This CDR3 is 15 amino acids long. Here the CDR3 DNA reads TGTGCCAGCTCACCCCATCCCGAAATGAACACTGAAGCTTTCTTT. Its protein is CASSPHPEMNTEAFF.

Points on this clonotype: Just one base apart from a much larger clone, this may be a read error. The chain recombines TRBV11-2 with TRBJ2-5; D remains unclear. Germline-derived CDR1 and CDR2 are SGHAT and FQNNGV. The CDR3 has 14 amino acids. The CDR3 protein is CGSSLVTLGETQYF. The CDR3, as DNA: TGTGGCAGCAGCTTAGTTACCCTGGGGGAGACCCAGTACTTC. Looking up the rest from reference TRBV11-2 and TRBJ2-5 gives the full variable domain: EAGVAQSPRYKIIEKRQSVAFWCNPISGHATLYWYQQILGQGPKLLIQFQNNGVVDDSQLPKDRFSAERLKGVDSTLKIQPAKLEDSAVYLCGSSLVTLGETQYFGPGTRLLVL.

This clonotype showed up just a few times. The chain couples TRBV28 to TRBJ2-3; D is tentatively TRBD1 or TRBD2 (6 bases each). Germline V gene sequence: CDR1 MDHEN, CDR2 SYDVKM. Trimming cost V 3 bases and J 6 bases, with 13 bases left between them. The CDR3 loop spans 14 amino acids. The DNA of the CDR3 is TGTGCCAGCAGTTTTAGAGGGGGGCCGGATACGCAGTATTTT. Translation: CASSFRGGPDTQYF.

This clonotype has only a few counts. The chain couples TRBV20-1 to TRBJ1-2; D remains ambiguous. V gave up 3 bases and J gave up 0 bases, with 20 bases separating them. Per the germline V gene, CDR1 is DFQATT and CDR2 is SNEGSKA (reference sequence). This CDR3 is built from 17 residues. Here the CDR3 DNA reads TGCAGTGCTAGTTCGTTAGAGGGAGGAGAATCTAACTATGGCTACACCTTC. As protein: CSASSLEGGESNYGYTF.

Comments on this clonotype: It may be a read error: a sequence one base away is much more abundant. The chain joins TRBV6-6 to TRBJ1-4; no definite D call. The CDR3 extends over 13 amino acids. Germline assignment: CDR1 MNHNY and CDR2 SVGAGI (reference sequence). The CDR3 here is CASSGLPNEKLIF. For the CDR3, the DNA is TGTGCCAGCAGCGGGTTGCCTAATGAAAAACTGATTTTT.

V is TRBV9 and J is TRBJ2-2; D is unclear. The CDR3 has 12 amino acids. Trimming cost V 0 bases and J 8 bases, with 5 bases left between them. CDR1 SGDLS and CDR2 YYNGEE come from the germline V gene. CDR3 DNA sequence: TGTGCCAGCAGCGTAGTTGAAGGGGAGCTGTTTTTT. Translated: CASSVVEGELFF.